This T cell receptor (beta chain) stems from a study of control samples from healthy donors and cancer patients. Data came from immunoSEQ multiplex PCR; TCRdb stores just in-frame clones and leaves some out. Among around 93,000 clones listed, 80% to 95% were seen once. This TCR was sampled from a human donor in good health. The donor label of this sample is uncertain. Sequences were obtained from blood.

The CDR3 DNA reads as TGTGCCAGCAGCCAGGGACAGGGCGCTGGAAACACCATATATTTT. Translated, it gives CASSQGQGAGNTIYF. The chain employs TRBV6-2 or TRBV6-3 and TRBJ1-3; 9 positions agree with TRBD1. The V gene's germline CDR1 is MNHEY and CDR2 SVGEGT. V was pared by 6 bases and J by 2 bases, with 5 bases of the junction left unmatched. This CDR3 is built from 15 residues.